This T cell receptor beta chain stems from a study of cytomegalovirus exposure and HLA in healthy donors. On the study more broadly: In a later analysis, it was reported that the roughly 130 validation repertoires had been produced on the same platform as the 670 or so repertoires belonging to the first cohort. Study findings and constraints: In vitro experiments confirmed that three CMV-associated chains were specific for CMV antigens. It was reported that the classifier diagnosed cytomegalovirus status with high specificity and sensitivity in both the original and validation cohorts.

For this clone: Its matching antigen is unknown.

Germline V gene lookup returns CDR1 LNHDA and CDR2 SQIVND (reference sequence). CDR3 length equals 15 residues. The trim removed 5 bases at V and 3 bases at J, leaving 9 bases unmatched. Repertoires were generated with immunoSEQ multiplex PCR, while TCRdb's copy carries only in-frame clones and drops some. This sample has about 150,000 clones, with approximately 93% found just once. This chain joins TRBV19 and TRBJ2-7, with 8 bases aligning to TRBD1. The sequence was collected from a man aged 18 to 30 in good health and CMV-seronegative. Material for sequencing was PBMCs. The chain's CDR3 is CASSAPGTGNYEQYF. Here the CDR3 DNA reads TGTGCCAGTAGTGCCCCCGGGACAGGTAACTACGAGCAGTACTTC.